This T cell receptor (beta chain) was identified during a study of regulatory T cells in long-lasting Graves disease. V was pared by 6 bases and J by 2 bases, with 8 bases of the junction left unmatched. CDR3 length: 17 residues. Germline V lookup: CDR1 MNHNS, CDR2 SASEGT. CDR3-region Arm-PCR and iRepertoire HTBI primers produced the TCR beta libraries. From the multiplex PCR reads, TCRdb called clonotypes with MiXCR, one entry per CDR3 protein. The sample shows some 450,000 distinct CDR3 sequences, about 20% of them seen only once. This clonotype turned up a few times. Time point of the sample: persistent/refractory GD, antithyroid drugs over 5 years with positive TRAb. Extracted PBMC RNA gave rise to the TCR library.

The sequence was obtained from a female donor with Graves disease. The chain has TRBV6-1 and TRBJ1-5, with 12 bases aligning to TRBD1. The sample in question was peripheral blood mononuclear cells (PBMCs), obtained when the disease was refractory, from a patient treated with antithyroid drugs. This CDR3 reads CASSPGTGGAGNQPQHF. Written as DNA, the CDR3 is TGTGCCAGCAGCCCCGGGACAGGGGGCGCGGGCAATCAGCCCCAGCATTTT.